The 32 T cell receptor beta chains presented below share a single source sample, sequenced in a study of cytomegalovirus exposure and HLA in healthy donors. The PCR used 60 Vbeta and 13 Jbeta primers. Clones were read by immunoSEQ multiplex PCR, and TCRdb kept only the in-frame ones, dropping some. This table holds about 160,000 clones, roughly three quarters found once. Sequenced: PBMCs. These receptors came from a woman aged 40 to 55 in good health and CMV-seropositive.

The chain joins TRBV5-6 to TRBJ1-2; a weak D match, TRBD1 (6 bases). CDR3 length equals 13 residues. Germline V CDR1 and CDR2: SGHDT, YYEEEE. V was clipped by 7 bases and J by 5 bases, with 15 bases between them. The CDR3 sequence is CASGKDSVYGYTF. The CDR3 coding sequence is TGTGCCAGCGGGAAGGACAGCGTATATGGCTACACCTTC.

Points on this clone: One end of the junction does not line up with germline, which may come from a read error. The chain couples TRBV7-9 to TRBJ1-1, with TRBD1 matching 10 bases. The germline gives CDR1 SEHNR, CDR2 FQNEAQ (reference sequence). This CDR3 comprises 16 residues. The CDR3 is CSSSLGQPGQGTEAFF. Written as DNA, the CDR3 is TGTTCCAGCAGCTTAGGCCAACCGGGACAGGGGACTGAAGCTTTCTTT. Combining the CDR3 with reference TRBV7-9 and TRBJ1-1 gives the whole variable domain DTGVSQNPRHKITKRGQNVTFRCDPISEHNRLYWYRQTLGQGPEFLTYFQNEAQLEKSRLLSDRFSAERPKGSFSTLEIQRTEQGDSAMYLCSSSLGQPGQGTEAFFGQGTRLTVV.

The V and J genes are TRBV11-2 and TRBJ1-1; D gene ambiguous. The CDR3 consists of 12 residues. V gave up 5 bases and J gave up 11 bases, with 15 bases separating them. Germline assignment: CDR1 SGHAT and CDR2 FQNNGV. In nucleotides, the CDR3 is TGTGCCAGCAGCCACCAGGTGGGGAGGGCTTTCTTT. Translation: CASSHQVGRAFF.

This clone came up once. The chain recombines TRBV10-3 with TRBJ2-1, with unresolved D. V was shortened by 3 bases and J by 0 bases, with 9 bases between the two germline ends. Germline V CDR1 and CDR2: ENHRY, SYGVKD. The length of the CDR3 is 15 residues. The CDR3 loop is CAISDTESSYNEQFF. In DNA form, the CDR3 reads TGTGCCATCAGTGATACAGAGAGCTCCTACAATGAGCAGTTCTTC.

The CDR3 loop reads CSVEVGLAGHEQYF. CDR3 DNA: TGCAGCGTTGAGGTTGGGCTAGCGGGGCACGAGCAGTACTTC. The chain employs TRBV29-1 and TRBJ2-7, with TRBD2 matching 9 bases. The CDR3 runs 14 residues. CDR1 and CDR2 (germline): SQVTM, ANQGSEA. The J segment lost 5 bases and the V segment lost 3 bases, leaving 8 bases of the junction unmatched.

This rearrangement joins TRBV11-2 to TRBJ1-2; 8 nucleotides line up with TRBD1. CDR1 and CDR2 from the germline V gene are SGHAT and FQNNGV. CDR3 length equals 14 residues. V shed 1 base, J shed 5 bases, and the junction held 3 bases outside the gene matches. CDR3 in amino acids: CASSLATGAYGYTF. CDR3 bases: TGTGCCAGCAGCTTAGCGACAGGGGCGTATGGCTACACCTTC. Using reference TRBV11-2 and TRBJ1-2 for the parts outside the CDR3, the full variable domain is EAGVAQSPRYKIIEKRQSVAFWCNPISGHATLYWYQQILGQGPKLLIQFQNNGVVDDSQLPKDRFSAERLKGVDSTLKIQPAKLEDSAVYLCASSLATGAYGYTFGSGTRLTVV.

This rearrangement joins TRBV15 to TRBJ2-5; D call uncertain. The J call could be wrong; TRBJ2-7 is a better fit for the DNA end. Germline CDR1 and CDR2: LNHNV and YYDKDF (reference sequence). The CDR3 has 14 amino acids. This CDR3 is CATSRDRRAYEQYF. The DNA of the CDR3 is TGTGCCACCAGCAGAGATCGAAGAGCCTACGAGCAGTACTTC.

This rearrangement joins TRBV28 to TRBJ2-7, with unresolved D. The germline gives CDR1 MDHEN, CDR2 SYDVKM. Trimming shortened V by 3 bases and J by 13 bases, and 19 bases separated the two germline ends. The CDR3 is 13 amino acids. This CDR3 reads CASSFRLGSSPYF. CDR3 DNA: TGTGCCAGCAGTTTTCGTCTTGGTTCAAGCCCTTACTTC.

The chain uses TRBV30 and TRBJ2-5; D is ambiguous. Germline lookup yields CDR1 GTSNPN and CDR2 SVGIG (reference sequence). This CDR3 spans 13 amino acids. The V end was cut by 0 bases, the J end by 5 bases, with 10 bases between. Here the CDR3 DNA reads TGTGCCTGGAGTGTACAATTCGGGGAGACCCAGTACTTC. Translated: CAWSVQFGETQYF. Full variable domain (outside the CDR3, taken from reference TRBV30 and TRBJ2-5): SQTIHQWPATLVQPVGSPLSLECTVEGTSNPNLYWYRQAAGRGLQLLFYSVGIGQISSEVPQNLSASRPQDRQFILSSKKLLLSDSGFYLCAWSVQFGETQYFGPGTRLLVL.

This clone was picked up a small number of times. The gene calls are TRBV4-3 and TRBJ1-2; the D gene is possibly TRBD1 (6 bases). The ends were cut back, 1 base at V and 7 bases at J, with 16 bases in the middle. CDR1 is LGHNA, CDR2 YSLEER, per germline. The CDR3 covers 15 residues. Written as DNA, the CDR3 is TGCGCCAGCAGCCAAGTTAGGAGTCAGGGGCTTGGCTACACCTTC. It translates to CASSQVRSQGLGYTF.

Only a few counts were recorded for this clone. The rearrangement joins TRBV30 to TRBJ1-5; D might be TRBD1 (5 bases). This CDR3 region has 13 residues. Germline V gene data show CDR1 as GTSNPN and CDR2 as SVGIG (reference sequence). The germline V and J ends were trimmed by 4 bases and 0 bases, with 7 bases remaining between them. DNA of the CDR3: TGTGCCTGGACAGGGAATAGCAATCAGCCCCAGCATTTT. It translates to CAWTGNSNQPQHF. Looking up the rest from reference TRBV30 and TRBJ1-5 gives the full variable domain: SQTIHQWPATLVQPVGSPLSLECTVEGTSNPNLYWYRQAAGRGLQLLFYSVGIGQISSEVPQNLSASRPQDRQFILSSKKLLLSDSGFYLCAWTGNSNQPQHFGDGTRLSIL.

The chain joins TRBV30 to TRBJ2-1, with D maybe TRBD1 (5 bases). Looked up from germline, CDR1 is GTSNPN and CDR2 is SVGIG (reference sequence). This CDR3 has 13 residues. The V and J ends lost 3 bases and 9 bases respectively, with 15 bases between them. DNA for the CDR3: TGTGCCTGGAGACCTACCCCAGGGTTTGAGCAGTTCTTC. Its translation is CAWRPTPGFEQFF.

The chain couples TRBV27 to TRBJ1-5; TRBD1 agrees at 7 bases. Germline V gives CDR1 MNHEY, CDR2 SMNVEV (reference sequence). The V segment lost 5 bases and the J segment 2 bases; nucleotides outside the gene matches: 9. CDR3 length: 16 residues. CDR3: CASSPKTGFGNQPQHF. The CDR3 DNA reads as TGTGCCAGCAGTCCCAAGACAGGGTTCGGCAATCAGCCCCAGCATTTT.

As regards this clone: The CDR3 does not close with the conserved phenylalanine or tryptophan, likely indicating a read error. The chain links TRBV7-2 to TRBJ2-7; D gene unclear. V gave up 1 base and J gave up 7 bases, with 17 bases separating them. This CDR3 comprises 15 residues. Germline CDR1 is SGHTA and CDR2 is FQGNSA. The CDR3 here is CASSLENSSLGEQYC. The CDR3 DNA is TGTGCCAGCAGCTTAGAGAACAGTTCTCTCGGGGAGCAGTACTGC.

The chain employs TRBV2 and TRBJ2-7; weak D call: TRBD2 (5 bases). Germline values: CDR1 SNHLY, CDR2 FYNNEI. This CDR3 is 14 amino acids long. V lost 3 bases to trimming and J lost 10 bases, with 19 bases between them. CDR3 amino acids: CASSEFGYAGEQYF. In DNA, the CDR3 is TGTGCCAGCAGTGAGTTCGGATACGCGGGTGAACAGTACTTC.

The chain couples TRBV2 to TRBJ1-2; D call uncertain. Germline V gene data show CDR1 as SNHLY and CDR2 as FYNNEI. V was shortened by 8 bases and J by 3 bases, with 19 bases between the two germline ends. This CDR3 is built from 15 residues. This CDR3 is CASYRPRVDDYGYTF. For the CDR3, the DNA is TGTGCCAGCTACCGTCCGCGGGTTGACGACTATGGCTACACCTTC.

This clone was recorded only once. The rearrangement uses TRBV29-1 and TRBJ1-2; D perhaps matches TRBD1 (5 bases). This CDR3 is built from 15 residues. The germline V and J ends were trimmed by 6 bases and 0 bases, with 17 bases remaining between them. Per the germline V gene, CDR1 is SQVTM and CDR2 is ANQGSEA. In DNA, the CDR3 is TGCAGCGTGAACGACAGATCCTCAGCTAACTATGGCTACACCTTC. This translates into CSVNDRSSANYGYTF.

The chain uses TRBV30 and TRBJ1-1, with D maybe TRBD1 (5 bases). The V end lost 2 bases, the J end lost 11 bases, and 15 bases lay between the germline ends. From germline, CDR1 is GTSNPN and CDR2 SVGIG (reference sequence). CDR3 size: 12 residues. DNA for the CDR3: TGTGCCTGGAGTCCGGCGGGGGTGGGGGCTTTCTTT. It specifies CAWSPAGVGAFF.

This clone was detected a few times. The sample has other DNA sequences that encode this CDR3 too. The genes are TRBV20-1 and TRBJ2-5; D not certain. This CDR3 is built from 11 residues. From germline, CDR1 is DFQATT and CDR2 SNEGSKA (reference sequence). Trimming cost V 2 bases and J 3 bases, with 4 bases left between them. CDR3 sequence (DNA): TGCAGTGCTAGACCGGAAGAGACCCAGTACTTC. This encodes CSARPEETQYF.

This rearrangement joins TRBV15 to TRBJ2-1; the D gene is possibly TRBD2 (6 bases). The CDR3 is 14 residues long. The V gene's germline CDR1 is LNHNV and CDR2 YYDKDF (reference sequence). Trimming removed 0 bases from V and 6 bases from J, with 9 bases in between. CDR3 DNA: TGTGCCACCAGCAGAGATTCGGAGGGCAATGAGCAGTTCTTC. This codes for CATSRDSEGNEQFF.

The chain is built from TRBV5-6 and TRBJ1-3, with D possibly TRBD1 on 5 matching bases. Germline CDR1 reads SGHDT; CDR2 reads YYEEEE. The CDR3 runs to 14 residues. V lost 4 bases, J lost 0 bases, and 8 bases lay in between. This CDR3 reads CASSRTGSGNTIYF. CDR3 sequence (DNA): TGTGCCAGCAGCCGAACAGGCTCTGGAAACACCATATATTTT.

In this sample, this clone turned up a few times. The rearrangement uses TRBV28 and TRBJ1-2, with a possible D match to TRBD1 (6 bases). The V end lost 3 bases, the J end lost 2 bases, and 10 bases lay between the germline ends. Germline V lookup: CDR1 MDHEN, CDR2 SYDVKM. There are 14 residues in the CDR3. In DNA, the CDR3 is TGTGCCAGCAGTTTTCAGGGGACCAACTATGGCTACACCTTC. It specifies CASSFQGTNYGYTF.

The sample holds one count of this clone. The chain has TRBV29-1 and TRBJ2-5; D is possibly TRBD2 (6 bases). Germline assignment: CDR1 SQVTM and CDR2 ANQGSEA. Trimming stripped 5 bases from V and 5 bases from J, with 15 bases between. This CDR3 is built from 13 residues. As DNA, the CDR3 is TGCAGCGTTCTCTTGGGGGGAAGTGAGACCCAGTACTTC. This translates into CSVLLGGSETQYF.

The chain is built from TRBV30 and TRBJ1-4; 7 bases line up with TRBD1. The CDR3 spans 14 residues. Germline values: CDR1 GTSNPN, CDR2 SVGIG (reference sequence). V shed 4 bases, J shed 2 bases, and the junction held 4 bases outside the gene matches. CDR3 in DNA: TGTGCCTGGACTCGGGACAGTACTAATGAAAAACTGTTTTTT. Amino acid sequence: CAWTRDSTNEKLFF.

V usage is TRBV19 and J usage is TRBJ2-7, with D perhaps TRBD2 (7 bases). The CDR3 extends over 14 amino acids. Per the germline V gene, CDR1 is LNHDA and CDR2 is SQIVND (reference sequence). Trimming pared 9 bases from V and 6 bases from J, leaving 21 bases between. The CDR3 loop reads CASREIGGRGEQYF. CDR3 DNA sequence: TGTGCCAGCAGAGAGATCGGGGGGCGCGGCGAGCAGTACTTC.

In this sample, this clone turned up once. V and J are TRBV7-6 and TRBJ1-5, with 7 nucleotides matching TRBD1. V trimming: 2 bases; J trimming: 7 bases; junction bases outside the gene matches: 2. Germline CDR1 is SGHVS and CDR2 is FNYEAQ. CDR3 length: 13 residues. The CDR3: CASSLNRGQPQHF. The CDR3 nucleotides read TGTGCCAGCAGCTTAAACAGGGGCCAGCCCCAGCATTTT.

This clone has a handful of counts. V and J are TRBV4-1 and TRBJ1-4; the match to TRBD1 covers 7 bases. CDR3 size: 15 residues. V trimming: 5 bases; J trimming: 3 bases; junction bases outside the gene matches: 6. Looked up from germline, CDR1 is MGHRA and CDR2 is YSYEKL. CDR3 sequence reads: CASSEGTVSNEKLFF. DNA for the CDR3: TGCGCCAGCAGCGAAGGGACAGTCTCTAATGAAAAACTGTTTTTT.

This clone was observed a single time. The chain recombines TRBV19 with TRBJ1-1; weak D call: TRBD1 (5 bases). Deletions cut 10 bases from V and 3 bases from J, with 15 bases between. In germline, CDR1 is LNHDA, CDR2 SQIVND (reference sequence). The CDR3 loop spans 13 amino acids. The CDR3 loop reads CATKEGRYTEAFF. CDR3 bases: TGTGCCACCAAGGAGGGGCGGTACACTGAAGCTTTCTTT.

J is TRBJ2-3 and V is TRBV29-1; 7 bases match TRBD1. CDR3 length: 15 amino acids. The J segment lost 0 bases and the V segment lost 6 bases, leaving 9 bases of the junction unmatched. CDR1 SQVTM and CDR2 ANQGSEA come from the germline V gene. The CDR3 reads CSVVATGPSTDTQYF. The CDR3 DNA reads as TGCAGCGTCGTCGCGACAGGGCCGAGCACAGATACGCAGTATTTT.

The chain uses TRBV29-1 and TRBJ1-5, with TRBD1 matching over 9 bases. Germline lookup yields CDR1 SQVTM and CDR2 ANQGSEA. Trimming at V came to 6 bases and at J to 10 bases, leaving 4 bases not matched to a gene. The CDR3 has 11 amino acids. The CDR3, as DNA: TGCAGCGTCGGACAGGGGACACCCCAGCATTTT. This translates into CSVGQGTPQHF.

The gene calls are TRBV1 and TRBJ1-5; the D call TRBD1 from the table was never checked on the DNA. TRBV1 is termed a pseudogene. The CDR3 spans 13 residues. CDR3 nucleotides: TGCACCAGCAGCCCGCTGGCAGGTCAGCCCCAGCATTTT. Its protein product is CTSSPLAGQPQHF.

The chain uses TRBV4-1 and TRBJ1-5; D ambiguous. V was clipped by 0 bases and J by 10 bases, with 7 bases between them. The CDR3 covers 12 residues. Germline V CDR1 and CDR2: MGHRA, YSYEKL. DNA of the CDR3: TGCGCCAGCAGCCAAGAAAATGGCCCCCAGCATTTT. Translated, it gives CASSQENGPQHF.